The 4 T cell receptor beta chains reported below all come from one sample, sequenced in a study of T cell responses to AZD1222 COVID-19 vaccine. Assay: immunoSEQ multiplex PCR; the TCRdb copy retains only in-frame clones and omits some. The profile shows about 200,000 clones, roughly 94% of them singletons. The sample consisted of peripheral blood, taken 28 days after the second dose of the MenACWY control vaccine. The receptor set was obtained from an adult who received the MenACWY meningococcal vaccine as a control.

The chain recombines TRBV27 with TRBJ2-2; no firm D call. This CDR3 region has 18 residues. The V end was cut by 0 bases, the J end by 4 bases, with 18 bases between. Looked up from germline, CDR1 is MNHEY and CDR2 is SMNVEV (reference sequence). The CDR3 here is CASSLSPWLGVGTGELFF. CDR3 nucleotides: TGTGCCAGCAGTTTATCGCCTTGGTTGGGTGTCGGCACCGGGGAGCTGTTTTTT.

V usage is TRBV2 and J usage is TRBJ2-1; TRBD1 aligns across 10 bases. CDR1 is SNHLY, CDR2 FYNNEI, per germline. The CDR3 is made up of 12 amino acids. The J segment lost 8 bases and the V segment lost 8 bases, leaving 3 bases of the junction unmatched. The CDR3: CASRDRGHEQFF. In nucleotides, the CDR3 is TGTGCCAGCCGGGACAGGGGTCATGAGCAGTTCTTC.

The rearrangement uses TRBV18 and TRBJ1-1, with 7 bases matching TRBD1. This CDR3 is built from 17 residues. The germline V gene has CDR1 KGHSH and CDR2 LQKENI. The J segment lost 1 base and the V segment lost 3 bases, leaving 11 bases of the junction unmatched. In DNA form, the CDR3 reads TGTGCCAGCTCACCTTCGAGACAGGGCCCGCAGAACACTGAAGCTTTCTTT. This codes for CASSPSRQGPQNTEAFF.

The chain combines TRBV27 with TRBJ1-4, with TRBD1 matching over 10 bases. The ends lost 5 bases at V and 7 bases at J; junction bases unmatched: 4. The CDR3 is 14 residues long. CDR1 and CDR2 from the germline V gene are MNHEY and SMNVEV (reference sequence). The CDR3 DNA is TGTGCCAGCAGTCACCGGGACAGGGGTGAAAAACTGTTTTTT. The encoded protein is CASSHRDRGEKLFF.